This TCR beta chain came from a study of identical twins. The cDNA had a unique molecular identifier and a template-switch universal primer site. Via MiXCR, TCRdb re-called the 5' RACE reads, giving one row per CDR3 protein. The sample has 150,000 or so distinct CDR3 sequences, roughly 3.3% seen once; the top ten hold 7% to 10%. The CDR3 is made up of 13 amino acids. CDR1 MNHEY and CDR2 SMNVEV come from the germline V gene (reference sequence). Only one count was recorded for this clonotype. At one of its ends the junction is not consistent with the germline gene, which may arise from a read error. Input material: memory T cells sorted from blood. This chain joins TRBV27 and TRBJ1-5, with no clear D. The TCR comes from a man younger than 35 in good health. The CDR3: CASSLFDRQPRHF. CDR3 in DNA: TGTGCCAGCAGCCTCTTCGACCGGCAGCCCCGGCATTTT.